Listed here is a single T cell receptor beta chain. Antigen specificity is unknown. Germline CDR1 SQVTM, CDR2 ANQGSEA. V trimming: 7 bases; J trimming: 8 bases; junction bases outside the gene matches: 13. This CDR3 spans 14 amino acids. These data originate in a study of OX40 agonist ivuxolimab in advanced cancers. Study context: Previous treatment with anti-PD-1, anti-PD-L1 or anti-CTLA-4 therapy was allowed; 40% had received some. Findings and limits, study-wide: Some of the nonresponding patients also showed low levels of normalized T-cell clonal expansion.

The assay was immunoSEQ multiplex PCR, and TCRdb's table has in-frame clones only and misses some. This sample carries about 64,000 clones, about 87% of them seen once, and the ten largest clones take approximately 0.67%. The source of this sequence is an adult with an advanced solid tumor such as melanoma, head and neck, liver or kidney cancer. J is TRBJ2-1 and V is TRBV29-1; 8 bases fit TRBD2. Sequencing was performed on CD4+ or CD8+ T cells sorted from blood, taken in a trial of the OX40 agonist ivuxolimab. The CDR3 protein is CSARGGLAGHEQFF. The CDR3 region has the DNA TGCAGCGCCCGAGGGGGTCTAGCGGGCCATGAGCAGTTCTTC.